This T cell receptor (beta chain) was identified during a study of identical twins (dated by TCRdb to about 2016). At the level of the whole study: The study deep-sequenced TCR alpha and beta repertoires from monozygotic twins, unrelated adults of various ages and cord blood to test whether fetal clonotypes persist. To rule out contamination, the twin experiments were replicated at different times with different library preparation protocols.

Deletion took 4 bases off V and 0 bases off J, with a span of 12 bases between the germline ends. The CDR3 goes from the cysteine to the phenylalanine over 15 residues. The retained sequence is limited to the CDR3, 45 bases, with the frame set at the first base. CDR1 SNHLY and CDR2 FYNNEI were looked up in the germline V gene. The method was 5' RACE. Sequencing was carried out with an Illumina HiSeq 2000. Template switching added a universal primer binding site, and the final cDNA carried a unique molecular identifier that allowed TCR cDNA molecules to be counted accurately. Specific primers in the conserved constant-segment region were used to synthesize first-strand cDNA for TCR alpha and beta chains. To control for contamination, every cDNA library carried two barcodes: a SMART-Mk sample barcode plus Illumina barcodes. Two successive PCR steps introduced TruSeq adapter sequences along with Illumina sample barcodes. The TCR alpha and beta cDNA libraries were sequenced on the Illumina HiSeq platform using custom primers. The study's own analysis went as follows. MiGEC was used to process raw reads and extract unique molecular identifiers, and MiXCR was used to find CDR3 positions. Recombination models were inferred per individual with the repgenHMM and IGoR tools using an EM algorithm. The analysis of shared clonotypes was done with the tcR package in R, with sharing normalized by the product of cloneset sizes. To study raw recombination without the effects of thymic and clonal selection, out-of-frame nonproductive sequences were analyzed. TCRdb passed the public sequencing reads through fastp at Q25 and MiXCR, retaining productive beta sequences. Rows with a matching CDR3 protein are joined into one entry that keeps the most common DNA and genes. TCRdb, not the original authors, processed these V and J calls. The sample table holds 400,000 to 550,000 distinct CDR3 sequences, of which 13% to 15% were seen once. Together, the top ten hold approximately 1% of the sample.

What the authors observed across the whole study: Invariant T cells such as MAIT and iNKT could partly confound zero-insertion analyses, although diverse VJ usage argued against such confounding for most clonotypes. Compared with coincidental sharing between unrelated individuals, out-of-frame TCR alpha sequences shared between twins showed an excess of sequences with low generation probability. The excess sharing between twins in beta out-of-frame sequences was weaker because fewer shared sequences reduced the signal-to-noise ratio. Conclusions relied on cross-sectional statistical analysis, since the same donors could not be followed over many years. In monozygotic twins, out-of-frame TCR alpha sharing was systematically underestimated by recombination models, although the models agreed with sharing between unrelated individuals. Fewer insertions were carried by abundant cord blood beta clonotypes, a similar but weaker trend appeared in young adult naive repertoires, and no such trend appeared in memory repertoires.

Concerning this clonotype itself: No cognate antigen has been identified for it. No base-level quality is on record; no much larger clone is a single base apart.

Every donor in the study was a healthy Caucasian. Three pairs of female monozygotic twins, all aged roughly 18 to 29 years, were included in the twin cohort. Positive isolation kits from Invitrogen were used to isolate CD4+ and CD8+ T cell populations. These data were also reused for a study on yellow fever vaccine responses in identical twins. Per that second paper: The authors reported that the T cell response to vaccination in identical twins appeared partly convergent and partly personalized. In identical twins, the study followed T cell clones that responded to the vaccine with precision.

Specimen: CD4+ T cells sorted from blood. The receptor was derived from a woman under 30 in good health. The sequence links TRBV2 to TRBJ2-5; D gene: possibly TRBD1, on 6 matching bases. The DNA reads as follows: TGTGCCAGCAGTGGCGGACAGTTTTACCAAGAGACCCAGTACTTC. Translated, it reads CASSGGQFYQETQYF.